This T cell receptor (beta chain) was recorded in a study of cytomegalovirus exposure and HLA in healthy donors. Only one count was recorded for this clone. The antigen is unknown. Study findings and constraints: One later analysis reportedly identified an Asian-associated ancestry cluster that showed fewer N-insertions than the approximately 600-donor mean. An observed cluster of highly shared sequence variants was recorded as a likely sequencing artifact.

In the PCR, 60 Vbeta and 13 Jbeta primers were used. The protocol was immunoSEQ multiplex PCR, while the TCRdb copy is restricted to in-frame clones and leaves out a portion. Among 200,000 to 250,000 clones listed, approximately 88% were seen once. This CDR3 is 14 amino acids long. The germline V gene encodes CDR1 WNHNN and CDR2 SYGVQD (reference sequence). V was cut by 3 bases and J by 4 bases, with 9 bases left in between. The sample comprised PBMCs. This sequence joins TRBV10-1 and TRBJ2-2, with D perhaps matching TRBD2 (5 bases). This receptor was obtained from a boy between 2 and 15 years old in good health and CMV-seronegative. CDR3 region: CASSDGVGTGELFF. The CDR3 nucleotides read TGCGCCAGCAGTGACGGGGTCGGCACCGGGGAGCTGTTTTTT.